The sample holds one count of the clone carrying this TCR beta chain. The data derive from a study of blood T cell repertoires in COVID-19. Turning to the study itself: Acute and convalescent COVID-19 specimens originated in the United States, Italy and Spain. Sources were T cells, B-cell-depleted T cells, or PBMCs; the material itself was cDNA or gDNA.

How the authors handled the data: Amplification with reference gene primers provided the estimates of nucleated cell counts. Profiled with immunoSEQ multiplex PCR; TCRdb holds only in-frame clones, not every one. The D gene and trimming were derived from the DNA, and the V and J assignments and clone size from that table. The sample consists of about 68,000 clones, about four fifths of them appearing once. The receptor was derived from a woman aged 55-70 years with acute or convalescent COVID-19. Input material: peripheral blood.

The CDR3 sequence: CASSYSQGLGGYTF. The DNA for the CDR3 is TGTGCCAGCAGTTACAGCCAGGGGCTAGGAGGCTACACCTTC. The chain joins TRBV6-5 to TRBJ1-2; perhaps TRBD1 as D (6 bases). The CDR3 is 14 amino acids. Between the trimmed V and J ends, which lost 2 bases and 8 bases, there was a span of 15 bases. Per germline, CDR1 MNHEY and CDR2 SVGAGI.